The T cell receptor beta chain under discussion was sequenced for a study of monozygotic twins with cystic fibrosis. Study observations and caveats: Monozygotic CF twins shared more identical nucleotide clonotypes than unrelated patients.

Turning to this clone: The antigen is not known.

The protocol was immunoSEQ multiplex PCR, while the TCRdb copy is restricted to in-frame clones and leaves out a portion. The top ten clones hold about 0.8% of a sample with about 11,000 clones, roughly 96% of them seen once. Trimming cost V 7 bases and J 4 bases, with 14 bases left between them. CDR3 length: 14 residues. Germline lookup yields CDR1 SGHDN and CDR2 FVKESK. The chain uses TRBV14 and TRBJ2-1; D tentatively fits TRBD1 or TRBD2 (6 bases each). The material sequenced was blood. The TCR originated in a boy aged 5-17 years with cystic fibrosis. The CDR3 DNA reads TGTGCCAGCATTAGGGGGGACCTATACAATGAGCAGTTCTTC. Translating gives CASIRGDLYNEQFF. The full variable domain, in which reference TRBV14 and TRBJ2-1 provide the parts outside the CDR3, is EAGVTQFPSHSVIEKGQTVTLRCDPISGHDNLYWYRRVMGKEIKFLLHFVKESKQDESGMPNNRFLAERTGGTYSTLKVQPAELEDSGVYFCASIRGDLYNEQFFGPGTRLTVL.